The entry below describes one T cell receptor (beta chain). The sample comes from a study of blood T cell repertoires in COVID-19. Study-wide context: Sites across the United States, Italy and Spain contributed samples from acute and convalescent COVID-19. PBMCs, B-cell-depleted T cells, or T cells were the source of the cDNA or gDNA that made up the material.

TCRdb's copy holds only in-frame clones and misses some; the assay was immunoSEQ multiplex PCR. This table has around 400,000 clones, around 87% appearing once. One Seattle source followed patients from active infection through their disease course. Sequences were obtained from peripheral blood. This sequence originates from a woman aged 60-70 years with COVID-19, enrolled during active disease.

The chain's CDR3 is CASVPGQGAFGYTF. CDR3 DNA: TGTGCCAGCGTACCGGGACAGGGGGCTTTTGGCTACACCTTC. The V gene is TRBV6-6, the J gene TRBJ1-2; TRBD1 matches 12 bases. CDR1 is MNHNY and CDR2 is SVGAGI in the germline V gene (reference sequence). V was clipped by 8 bases and J by 7 bases; unmatched bases: 8. The CDR3 loop spans 14 amino acids.